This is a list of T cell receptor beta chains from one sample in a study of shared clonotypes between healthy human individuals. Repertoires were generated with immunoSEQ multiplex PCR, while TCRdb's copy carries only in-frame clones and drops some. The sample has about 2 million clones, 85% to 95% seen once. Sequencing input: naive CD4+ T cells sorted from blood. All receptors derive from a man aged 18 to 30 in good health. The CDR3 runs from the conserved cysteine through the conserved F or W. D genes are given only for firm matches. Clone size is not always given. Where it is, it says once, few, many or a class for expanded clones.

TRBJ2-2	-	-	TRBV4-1	TGCGCCAGCAGCCAAGCGGACGGTCCCGGGGAGCTGTTTTTT	CASSQADGPGELFF
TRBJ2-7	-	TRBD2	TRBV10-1	TGCGCCAGCAGTCCCGCTAGCGGTATCTACGAGCAGTACTTC	CASSPASGIYEQYF
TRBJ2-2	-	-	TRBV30	TGTGCCTGGAGTGAACAGGCCACCGGGGAGCTGTTTTTT	CAWSEQATGELFF
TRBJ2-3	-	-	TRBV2	TGTGCCAGCAGGTCCTACGGACCACCGGGCACAGATACGCAGTATTTT	CASRSYGPPGTDTQYF
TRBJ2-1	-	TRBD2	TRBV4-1	TGCGCCAGCAGCCATGGGTACTCGAGAGAAGGCAGCGGGAGGGCCCACAATGAGCAGTTCTTC	CASSHGYSREGSGRAHNEQFF
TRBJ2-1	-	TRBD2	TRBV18	TGTGCCAGCTCACCGAGTCTAGCGGGAGTTGTTGAGCAGTTCTTC	CASSPSLAGVVEQFF
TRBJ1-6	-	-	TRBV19	TGTGCCAGTAGTATCGAGGGGAGCTCCTATAATTCACCCCTCCACTTT	CASSIEGSSYNSPLHF
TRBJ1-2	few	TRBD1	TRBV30	TGTGCCTGGACAGGGGGTTATGGCTACACCTTC	CAWTGGYGYTF
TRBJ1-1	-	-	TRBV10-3	TGTGCCATCACCGTGGACAGGAACACTGAAGCTTTCTTT	CAITVDRNTEAFF
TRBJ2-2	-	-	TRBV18	TGTGCCAGCTCACCAAGGTCCGGGGAGCTGTTTTTT	CASSPRSGELFF
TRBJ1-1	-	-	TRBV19	TGTGCCGCGGGACCTCGGCAGACTGAAGCTTTCTTT	CAAGPRQTEAFF
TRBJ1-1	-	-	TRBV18	TGTGCCAGCTCATCCCGGGGGAACACTGAAGCTTTCTTT	CASSSRGNTEAFF
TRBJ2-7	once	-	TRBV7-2	TGTGCCAGCAGCCCCTCAAGCTACGAGCAGTACTTC	CASSPSSYEQYF
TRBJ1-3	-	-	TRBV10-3	TGTGCCATCAGTGAGTCCGGAACAGGGGGAAACACCATATATTTT	CAISESGTGGNTIYF
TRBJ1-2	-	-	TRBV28	TGTGCCAGCAGTTTCCCCTTAGGTAATGGCTACACCTTC	CASSFPLGNGYTF
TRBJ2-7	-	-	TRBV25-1	TGTGCCAGCAGTGAATTTTTGGAGCAGTACTTC	CASSEFLEQYF
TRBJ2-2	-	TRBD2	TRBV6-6	TGTGCCAGCAGTCCCACTAGCGATGTCACCGGGGAGCTGTTTTTT	CASSPTSDVTGELFF
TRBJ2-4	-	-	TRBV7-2	TGTGCCAGCAGCTTAGATAGGGGCAAGACCAAAAACATTCAGTACTTC	CASSLDRGKTKNIQYF
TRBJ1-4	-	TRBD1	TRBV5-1	TGCGCCAGCGCCAAATCAGGGGGATATGAAAAACTGTTTTTT	CASAKSGGYEKLFF
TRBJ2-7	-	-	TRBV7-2	TGTGCCAGCAGCTGGGAGCAGGGGTACGAGCAGTACTTC	CASSWEQGYEQYF
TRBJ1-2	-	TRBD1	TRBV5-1	TGCGCCAGCGGACAGGGGGCCCCCATTACCTATGGCTACACCTTC	CASGQGAPITYGYTF
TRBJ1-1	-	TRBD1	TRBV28	TGTGCCAGCAGTTGGAGCGGGACAGTGAACACTGAAGCTTTCTTT	CASSWSGTVNTEAFF
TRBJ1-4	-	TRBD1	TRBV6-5	TGTGCCAGCAGTTCACGGACAGGGGACGAAAAACTGTTTTTT	CASSSRTGDEKLFF
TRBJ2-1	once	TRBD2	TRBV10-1	TGCGCCAGCAGTGAGTCGATTCTAGCGGGAGCGGCCTACAATGAGCAGTTCTTC	CASSESILAGAAYNEQFF
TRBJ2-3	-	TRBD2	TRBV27	TGTGCCAGCAGGACTTTAGCGGGAGGGCCTCATTCGCAGTATTTT	CASRTLAGGPHSQYF
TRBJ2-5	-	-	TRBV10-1	TGCGCCAGCAGTGAGGCGGCAGGTCGAGAGACCCAGTACTTC	CASSEAAGRETQYF
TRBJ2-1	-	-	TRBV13	TGTGCCAGCACGTACAGGGGGTATTCGGGAGGACTAACACTTTCCGACAATGAGCAGTTCTTC	CASTYRGYSGGLTLSDNEQFF
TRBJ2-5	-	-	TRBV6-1	TGTGCCAGCAGTGAAGGGGTCCCCCAGTACTTC	CASSEGVPQYF
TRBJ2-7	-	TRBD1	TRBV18	TGTGCCAGCTCACCCCATCGACCGGGACAGGTTAGAACGTTCTACGAGCAGTACTTC	CASSPHRPGQVRTFYEQYF
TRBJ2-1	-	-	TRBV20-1	TGCAGTGCTAGTGGGGTTAATGAGCAGTTCTTC	CSASGVNEQFF
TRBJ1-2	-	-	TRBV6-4	TGTGCCAGCAGTGACTGGCCGTCGGTTGCCTATGGCTACACCTTC	CASSDWPSVAYGYTF
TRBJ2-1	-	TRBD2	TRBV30	TGTGCCTGGACCCGACCGGGACTAGGATACAATGAGCAGTTCTTC	CAWTRPGLGYNEQFF
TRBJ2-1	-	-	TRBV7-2	TGTGCCAGCAGCTTAAGTAAGGCGACAAATGAGCAGTTCTTC	CASSLSKATNEQFF
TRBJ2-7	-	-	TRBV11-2	TGTGCCAGCAGCTTATTACCCTCCTACGAGCAGTACTTC	CASSLLPSYEQYF
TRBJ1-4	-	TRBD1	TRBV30	TGTGCCTGGAGTCTCAGGTCGACAGGGAAAAATGAAAAACTGTTTTTT	CAWSLRSTGKNEKLFF
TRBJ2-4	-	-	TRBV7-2	TGTGCCAGCAGCTTTGCAGCCAAAAACATTCAGTACTTC	CASSFAAKNIQYF
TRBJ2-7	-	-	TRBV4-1	TGCGCCAGCAGCCAAGGAGACGGAAAGCAGTACTTC	CASSQGDGKQYF
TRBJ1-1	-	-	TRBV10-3	TGTGCCATCCAAGAACTGAACACTGAAGCTTTCTTT	CAIQELNTEAFF
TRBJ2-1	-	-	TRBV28	TGTGCCAGCAGTTCTTACGGGCAGCTGACCAATGAGCAGTTCTTC	CASSSYGQLTNEQFF
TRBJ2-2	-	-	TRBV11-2	TGTGCCAGCAGCCAGTGGTCCCTCAGGGGGGACCGCACCGGGGAGCTGTTTTTT	CASSQWSLRGDRTGELFF
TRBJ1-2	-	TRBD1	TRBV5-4	TGTGCCAGCAGCCGACAGGGGGCGCCCTATGGCTACACCTTC	CASSRQGAPYGYTF
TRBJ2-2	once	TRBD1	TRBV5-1	TGCGCCAGCAGCTTGGACCTAGGACAGGGGACCACCGGGGAGCTGTTTTTT	CASSLDLGQGTTGELFF
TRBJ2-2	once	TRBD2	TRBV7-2	TGTGCCAGCAGCTTATCGCTAGCGGGCGCCCTAGGGACCGGGGAGCTGTTTTTT	CASSLSLAGALGTGELFF